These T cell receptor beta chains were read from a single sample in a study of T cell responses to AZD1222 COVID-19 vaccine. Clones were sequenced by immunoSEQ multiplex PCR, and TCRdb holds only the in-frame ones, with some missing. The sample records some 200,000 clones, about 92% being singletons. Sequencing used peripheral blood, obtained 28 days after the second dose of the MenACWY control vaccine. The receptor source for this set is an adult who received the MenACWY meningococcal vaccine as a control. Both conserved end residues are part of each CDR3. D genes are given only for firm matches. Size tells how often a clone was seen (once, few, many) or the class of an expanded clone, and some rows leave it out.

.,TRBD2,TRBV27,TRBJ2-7,CASSPTAGDRTYEQYF,TGTGCCAGCAGTCCAACCGCGGGAGATAGGACCTACGAGCAGTACTTC
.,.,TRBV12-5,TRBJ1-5,CASGGGVSNQPQHF,TGTGCTAGTGGCGGAGGGGTTAGCAATCAGCCCCAGCATTTT
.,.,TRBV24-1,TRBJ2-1,CATSGSVRSEQFF,TGTGCCACCAGTGGGTCAGTTCGGAGTGAGCAGTTCTTC
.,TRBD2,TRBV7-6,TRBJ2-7,CASSSGVIGEQYF,TGTGCCAGCAGCAGCGGGGTAATCGGCGAGCAGTACTTC
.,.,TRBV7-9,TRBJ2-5,CASSLGVGDETQYF,TGTGCCAGCAGCTTAGGAGTGGGGGATGAGACCCAGTACTTC
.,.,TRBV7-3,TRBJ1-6,CASSLNAPGSDSPLHF,TGTGCCAGCAGCTTAAATGCCCCGGGATCGGACTCACCCCTCCACTTT
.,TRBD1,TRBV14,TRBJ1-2,CASSQNRGMSGYTF,TGTGCCAGCAGCCAAAACAGGGGGATGAGCGGCTACACCTTC
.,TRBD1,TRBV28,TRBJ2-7,CASRARGQVTYEQYF,TGTGCCAGCAGGGCAAGGGGACAGGTGACCTACGAGCAGTACTTC
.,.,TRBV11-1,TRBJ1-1,CASSLYGENTEAFF,TGTGCCAGCAGCTTATACGGGGAGAACACTGAAGCTTTCTTT
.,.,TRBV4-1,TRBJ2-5,CASSQGNGFRETQYF,TGCGCCAGCAGCCAAGGAAACGGGTTTCGGGAGACCCAGTACTTC
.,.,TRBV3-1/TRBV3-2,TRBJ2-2,CASSQYASANTGELFF,TGTGCCAGCAGCCAATATGCCAGCGCGAACACCGGGGAGCTGTTTTTT
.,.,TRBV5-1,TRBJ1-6,CASSPGTANNSPLHF,TGCGCCAGCAGCCCAGGGACGGCAAATAATTCACCCCTCCACTTT
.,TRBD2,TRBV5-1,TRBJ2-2,CASSPGVAGSGTGELFF,TGCGCCAGCAGCCCCGGAGTAGCGGGCTCGGGCACCGGGGAGCTGTTTTTT
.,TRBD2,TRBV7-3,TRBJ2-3,CASSLTPSAGAGDTQYF,TGTGCCAGCAGCTTAACACCATCGGCGGGAGCGGGAGATACGCAGTATTTT
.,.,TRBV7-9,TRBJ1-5,CASSLASSNQPQHF,TGTGCCAGCAGCTTGGCATCTAGCAATCAGCCCCAGCATTTT
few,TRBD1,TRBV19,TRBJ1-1,CASSTTQGGSLGAFF,TGTGCCAGTAGTACAACGCAGGGGGGATCATTAGGAGCTTTCTTT
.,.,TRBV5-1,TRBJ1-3,CASSLVGAGNTIYF,TGCGCCAGCAGCTTGGTAGGGGCCGGAAACACCATATATTTT
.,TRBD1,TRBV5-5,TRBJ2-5,CASSRTGKETQYF,TGTGCCAGCAGCAGGACAGGGAAAGAGACCCAGTACTTC
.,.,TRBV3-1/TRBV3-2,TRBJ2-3,CASSQHQAGEYF,TGTGCCAGCAGCCAGCACCAAGCGGGCGAGTATTTT
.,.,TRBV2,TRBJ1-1,CASSVQGRNTEAFF,TGTGCCAGCAGTGTCCAGGGTCGGAACACTGAAGCTTTCTTT
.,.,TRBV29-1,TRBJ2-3,CSVAPGGLGDTQYF,TGCAGCGTCGCTCCTGGGGGCTTGGGGGATACGCAGTATTTT
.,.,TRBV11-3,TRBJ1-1,CASSLGALVGGATEAFF,TGTGCCAGCAGCTTAGGCGCCCTGGTGGGGGGGGCCACTGAAGCTTTCTTT
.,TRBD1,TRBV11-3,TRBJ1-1,CASSFRGVNTEAFF,TGTGCCAGCAGCTTCAGGGGGGTGAACACTGAAGCTTTCTTT
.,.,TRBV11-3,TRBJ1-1,CASSKGGLNTEAFF,TGTGCCAGCAGCAAGGGAGGGCTGAACACTGAAGCTTTCTTT
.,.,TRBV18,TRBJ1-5,CASSDDSHSNQPQHF,TGTGCCAGCTCCGACGACAGCCATAGCAATCAGCCCCAGCATTTT
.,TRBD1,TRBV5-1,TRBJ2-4,CASSSRQGGNIQYF,TGCGCCAGCAGCTCCCGACAGGGGGGCAACATTCAGTACTTC
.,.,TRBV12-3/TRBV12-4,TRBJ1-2,CASRGTLQEGYTF,TGTGCCAGCAGGGGGACTCTTCAGGAGGGCTACACCTTC